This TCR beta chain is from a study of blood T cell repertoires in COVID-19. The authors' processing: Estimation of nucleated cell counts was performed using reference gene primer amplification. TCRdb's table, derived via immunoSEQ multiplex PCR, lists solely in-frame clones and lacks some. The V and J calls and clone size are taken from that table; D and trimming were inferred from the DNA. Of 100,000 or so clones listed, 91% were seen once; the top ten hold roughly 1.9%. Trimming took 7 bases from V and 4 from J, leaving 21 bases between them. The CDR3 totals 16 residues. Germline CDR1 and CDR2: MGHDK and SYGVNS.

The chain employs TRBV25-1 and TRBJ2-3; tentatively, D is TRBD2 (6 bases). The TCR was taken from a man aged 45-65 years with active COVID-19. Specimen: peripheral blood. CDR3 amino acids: CASNAEGVRSADTQYF. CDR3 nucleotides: TGTGCCAGCAATGCGGAGGGCGTGAGGAGCGCAGATACGCAGTATTTT. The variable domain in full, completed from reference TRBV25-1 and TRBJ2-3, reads EADIYQTPRYLVIGTGKKITLECSQTMGHDKMYWYQQDPGMELHLIHYSYGVNSTEKGDLSSESTVSRIRTEHFPLTLESARPSHTSQYLCASNAEGVRSADTQYFGPGTRLTVL.